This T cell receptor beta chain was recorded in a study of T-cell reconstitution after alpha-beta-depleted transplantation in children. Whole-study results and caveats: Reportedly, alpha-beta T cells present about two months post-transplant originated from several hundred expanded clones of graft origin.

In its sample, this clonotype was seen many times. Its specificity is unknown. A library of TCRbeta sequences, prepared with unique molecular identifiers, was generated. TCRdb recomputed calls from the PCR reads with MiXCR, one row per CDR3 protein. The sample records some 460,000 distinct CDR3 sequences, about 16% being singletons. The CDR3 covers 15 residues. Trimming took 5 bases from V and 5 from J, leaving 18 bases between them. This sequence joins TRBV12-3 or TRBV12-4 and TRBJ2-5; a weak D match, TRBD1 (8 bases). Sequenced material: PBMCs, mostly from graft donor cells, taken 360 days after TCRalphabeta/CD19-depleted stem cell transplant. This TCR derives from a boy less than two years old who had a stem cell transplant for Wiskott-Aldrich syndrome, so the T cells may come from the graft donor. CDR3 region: CASSINRGGGETQYF. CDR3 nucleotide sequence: TGTGCCAGCAGTATCAACAGGGGGGGCGGGGAGACCCAGTACTTC.